This is a list of T cell receptor beta chains from one sample in a study of blood T cell repertoires in COVID-19. Assay used: immunoSEQ multiplex PCR; TCRdb lists only in-frame clones, some missing. Of hundreds of thousands of clones in the sample, less than 85% are singletons; the top ten hold around a sixth. Sequenced: PBMCs or T cells enriched from blood (not recorded which). Source of these receptors: a man aged 35 to 55 who had recovered from COVID-19. Both conserved end residues are part of each CDR3. The D gene is left open where the match is weak. A row's size may be missing; if present it is once, few, many or a size class.

v_call	d_call	j_call	clone_size	cdr3_aa	cdr3_nt
TRBV5-6	TRBD2	TRBJ2-7	-	CASSQLGLAGFYEQYF	TGTGCCAGCAGCCAGCTCGGACTAGCGGGCTTTTACGAGCAGTACTTC
TRBV28	-	TRBJ1-1	few	CASSLWGPQNTEAFF	TGTGCCAGCAGTTTGTGGGGGCCGCAAAACACTGAAGCTTTCTTT
TRBV14	-	TRBJ1-1	-	CASSWGLNTEAFF	TGTGCCAGCAGCTGGGGGCTGAACACTGAAGCTTTCTTT
TRBV11-2	-	TRBJ1-2	once	CASSLDPDRRDIYGYTF	TGTGCCAGCAGCTTAGACCCGGACAGACGAGACATCTATGGCTACACCTTC
TRBV27	TRBD2	TRBJ2-3	-	CASSTVAGGPDTQYF	TGTGCCAGCAGTACAGTAGCGGGAGGGCCGGATACGCAGTATTTT
TRBV4-3	-	TRBJ2-2	-	CASSQIVGESAATGELFF	TGCGCCAGCAGCCAAATAGTGGGCGAGTCCGCCGCCACCGGGGAGCTGTTTTTT
TRBV7-8	-	TRBJ1-2	-	CASSPGQNYGYTF	TGTGCCAGCAGCCCAGGCCAGAACTATGGCTACACCTTC
TRBV20-1	-	TRBJ2-7	few	CSARSSGVVGF	TGCAGTGCTAGATCCTCCGGGGTAGTTGGCTTC
TRBV5-1	TRBD1	TRBJ2-5	-	CASSSRDRGLQTQYF	TGCGCCAGCAGCTCCCGGGACAGGGGGCTTCAGACCCAGTACTTC
TRBV5-4	TRBD2	TRBJ2-7	-	CASSQGLAGGKEQYF	TGTGCCAGCAGCCAGGGGCTAGCGGGAGGGAAAGAGCAGTACTTC
TRBV19	-	TRBJ1-2	-	CASSMIQVYGYTF	TGTGCCAGTAGTATGATCCAGGTTTATGGCTACACCTTC
TRBV28	TRBD2	TRBJ2-2	-	CASSLSYERLAGVIGPGELFF	TGTGCCAGCAGTTTATCATACGAGAGACTAGCGGGGGTAATTGGACCCGGGGAGCTGTTTTTT
TRBV6-5	-	TRBJ1-2	-	CASSYSLDSYGYTF	TGTGCCAGCAGTTACTCGTTAGACAGCTATGGCTACACCTTC
TRBV7-9	TRBD2	TRBJ2-2	-	CASSRTSDTGELFF	TGTGCCAGCAGCCGTACTAGCGACACCGGGGAGCTGTTTTTT
TRBV2	TRBD1	TRBJ2-7	-	CASRRGPYEQYF	TGTGCCAGCCGCAGGGGGCCCTACGAGCAGTACTTC
TRBV20-1	-	TRBJ1-2	-	CSAERDRGYAF	TGCAGTGCGGAGCGAGACCGTGGGTACGCCTTC
TRBV25-1	TRBD1	TRBJ1-1	-	CASSESKTGGDTEAFF	TGTGCCAGCAGTGAATCCAAGACAGGGGGGGACACTGAAGCTTTCTTT
TRBV5-1	-	TRBJ2-1	once	CASSPDLTVYYEQFF	TGCGCCAGCAGCCCAGACTTGACGGTTTACTATGAGCAGTTCTTC
TRBV9	-	TRBJ2-3	-	CASSVATTPDTQYF	TGTGCCAGCAGCGTAGCTACTACCCCAGATACGCAGTATTTT
TRBV27	TRBD1	TRBJ2-7	-	CASSLGGQGSEQYF	TGTGCCAGCAGTTTGGGGGGACAGGGAAGCGAGCAGTACTTC
TRBV6-2/TRBV6-3	TRBD1	TRBJ1-2	-	CASSTGQGARSYGYTF	TGTGCCAGCAGTACCGGACAGGGGGCGAGAAGCTATGGCTACACCTTC
TRBV10-1	-	TRBJ1-1	-	CASSDAGAGNTEAFF	TGCGCCAGCAGTGATGCGGGGGCGGGAAACACTGAAGCTTTCTTT
TRBV6-5	TRBD1	TRBJ1-2	-	CASSPGQGRRGYTF	TGTGCCAGCAGTCCTGGACAGGGCCGACGAGGCTACACCTTC
TRBV6-5	TRBD1	TRBJ2-2	-	CASSTLQGGSGELFF	TGTGCCAGCAGCACTTTACAGGGGGGTTCCGGGGAGCTGTTTTTT
TRBV12-5	-	TRBJ1-1	-	CASGLLTGMNTEAFF	TGTGCTAGTGGTTTGCTGACAGGAATGAACACTGAAGCTTTCTTT
TRBV27	TRBD1	TRBJ2-1	-	CASSSFAMTGGSYNEQFF	TGTGCCAGCAGTTCCTTCGCGATGACAGGGGGTTCCTACAATGAGCAGTTCTTC
TRBV18	-	TRBJ2-5	-	CASSTGLGQETQYF	TGTGCCAGCTCAACAGGGCTCGGTCAGGAGACCCAGTACTTC
TRBV3-1/TRBV3-2	-	TRBJ2-3	-	CASSPTGQDTQYF	TGTGCCAGCAGCCCCACAGGGCAAGATACGCAGTATTTT
TRBV4-3	TRBD2	TRBJ2-1	-	CASSPTSGRYNEQFF	TGCGCCAGCAGTCCGACTAGCGGTAGATACAATGAGCAGTTCTTC
TRBV7-3	-	TRBJ1-1	once	CASSLSRGNTEAFF	TGTGCCAGCAGCTTAAGCAGGGGGAACACTGAAGCTTTCTTT
TRBV18	TRBD2	TRBJ2-1	-	CASTPPSGRAGQFF	TGTGCCAGCACGCCCCCTAGCGGGAGGGCCGGGCAGTTCTTC
TRBV27	TRBD1	TRBJ2-7	-	CASAPGTGSYEQYF	TGTGCCAGCGCTCCCGGGACAGGCTCCTACGAGCAGTACTTC
TRBV4-3	TRBD2	TRBJ2-7	few	CASSLVAPPTSGYYEQYF	TGCGCCAGCAGCCTAGTAGCTCCCCCGACTAGCGGATACTACGAGCAGTACTTC
TRBV9	-	TRBJ1-2	-	CASSVGQIADVGGYTF	TGTGCCAGCAGCGTAGGACAGATCGCGGACGTCGGTGGCTACACCTTC
TRBV18	-	TRBJ2-7	-	CASTKTSDEQYF	TGTGCCAGCACCAAGACTAGTGACGAGCAGTACTTC
TRBV6-4	-	TRBJ2-2	once	CASSDSGAHTGELFF	TGTGCCAGCAGTGACTCAGGGGCGCACACCGGGGAGCTGTTTTTT
TRBV11-3	-	TRBJ2-2	once	CASSLGLANTGELFF	TGTGCCAGCAGCTTAGGGCTAGCGAACACCGGGGAGCTGTTTTTT
TRBV18	TRBD2	TRBJ2-7	-	CASSLRTSGVPYEQYF	TGTGCCAGCTCACTCCGGACTAGCGGAGTTCCGTACGAGCAGTACTTC
TRBV24-1	-	TRBJ2-3	few	CATSDSRFADTQYF	TGTGCCACCAGTGATTCCAGGTTCGCAGATACGCAGTATTTT
TRBV3-1/TRBV3-2	-	TRBJ2-5	once	CASSQGTGTQYF	TGTGCCAGCAGCCAAGGAACCGGGACCCAGTACTTC
TRBV7-2	-	TRBJ2-7	-	CASSALAGTVRYEQYF	TGTGCCAGCAGCGCATTGGCCGGGACTGTACGCTACGAGCAGTACTTC
TRBV15	TRBD1	TRBJ2-1	-	CATSGGQEYNEQFF	TGTGCCACCAGCGGAGGACAGGAGTACAATGAGCAGTTCTTC
TRBV6-6	TRBD1	TRBJ2-1	once	CASSSPLTGGNDEQFF	TGTGCCAGCAGTTCCCCGTTGACAGGGGGCAACGATGAGCAGTTCTTC
TRBV20-1	TRBD2	TRBJ2-1	-	CSASSGSPPYNEQFF	TGCAGTGCTAGTAGCGGGAGCCCCCCCTACAATGAGCAGTTCTTC
TRBV6-5	TRBD2	TRBJ2-7	-	CASRGAGGLSYEQYF	TGTGCCAGCAGGGGAGCGGGAGGATTGTCCTACGAGCAGTACTTC
TRBV20-1	-	TRBJ1-4	-	CSTRQNEKLFF	TGCAGTACCAGACAGAATGAAAAACTGTTTTTT
TRBV3-1/TRBV3-2	-	TRBJ1-2	once	CASSQPGLGNYGYTF	TGTGCCAGCAGCCAACCAGGGTTGGGTAACTATGGCTACACCTTC
TRBV7-8	-	TRBJ1-2	-	CASSRDSRNYGYTF	TGTGCCAGCAGCCGAGACAGTCGTAACTATGGCTACACCTTC
TRBV9	TRBD1	TRBJ1-1	-	CASSEEGTANTEAFF	TGTGCCAGCAGCGAGGAAGGGACAGCTAACACTGAAGCTTTCTTT
TRBV3-1/TRBV3-2	-	TRBJ1-4	once	CASSKTSGVGLFF	TGTGCCAGCAGCAAAACGTCAGGGGTGGGTCTGTTTTTT
TRBV29-1	TRBD1	TRBJ2-2	-	CSVEWLRQGVSTGELFF	TGCAGCGTTGAGTGGTTAAGGCAGGGGGTATCCACCGGGGAGCTGTTTTTT
TRBV7-2	-	TRBJ2-7	-	CASSLVKGREQYF	TGTGCCAGCAGCTTAGTTAAGGGGCGCGAGCAGTACTTC